This entry is about one TCR beta chain. Patients at the Seattle site were enrolled during active infection and followed longitudinally. This specimen comes from a study of blood T cell repertoires in COVID-19. The overall study: Sources were T cells, B-cell-depleted T cells, or PBMCs; the material itself was cDNA or gDNA.

CDR3 length: 12 amino acids. Deletions cut 8 bases from V and 6 bases from J, with 13 bases between. Per the authors' pipeline: Amplification with reference gene primers provided the estimates of nucleated cell counts. Data came from immunoSEQ multiplex PCR; TCRdb stores just in-frame clones and leaves some out. That table supplies the V and J calls and clone size; D and trimming were determined from the DNA. The table records some 330,000 clones, roughly 89% of them present only once. The sequence was collected from a young woman with COVID-19, enrolled during active disease. The sample consisted of peripheral blood. This chain uses TRBV12-3 or TRBV12-4 with TRBJ1-1; D is possibly TRBD1 (6 bases). The CDR3 protein is CASSPRQAEAFF. The CDR3, as DNA: TGTGCCAGCTCCCCCAGACAGGCTGAAGCTTTCTTT.